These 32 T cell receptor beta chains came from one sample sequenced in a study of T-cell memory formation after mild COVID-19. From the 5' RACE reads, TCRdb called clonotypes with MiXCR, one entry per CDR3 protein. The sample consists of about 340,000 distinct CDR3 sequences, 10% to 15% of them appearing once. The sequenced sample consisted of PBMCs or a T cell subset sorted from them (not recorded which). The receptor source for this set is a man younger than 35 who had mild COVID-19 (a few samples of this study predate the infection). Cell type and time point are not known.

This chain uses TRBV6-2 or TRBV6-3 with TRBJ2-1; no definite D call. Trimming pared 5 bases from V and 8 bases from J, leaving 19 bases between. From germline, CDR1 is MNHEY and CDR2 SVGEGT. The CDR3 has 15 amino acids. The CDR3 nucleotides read TGTGCCAGCAGTCCTTCCCGAGGCAGGACCCATGAGCAGTTCTTC. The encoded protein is CASSPSRGRTHEQFF.

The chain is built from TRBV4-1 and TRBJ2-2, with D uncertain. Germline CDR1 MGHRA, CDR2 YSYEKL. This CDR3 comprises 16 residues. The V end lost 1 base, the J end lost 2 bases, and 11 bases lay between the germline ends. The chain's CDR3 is CASSQGWAGNTGELFF. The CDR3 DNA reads TGCGCCAGCAGCCAAGGTTGGGCAGGAAACACCGGGGAGCTGTTTTTT.

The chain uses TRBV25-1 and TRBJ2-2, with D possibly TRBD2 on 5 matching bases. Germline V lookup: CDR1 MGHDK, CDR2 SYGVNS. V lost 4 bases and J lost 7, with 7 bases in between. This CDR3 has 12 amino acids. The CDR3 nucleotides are TGTGCCAGCAGTGCGGGGATCGGGGAGCTGTTTTTT. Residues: CASSAGIGELFF.

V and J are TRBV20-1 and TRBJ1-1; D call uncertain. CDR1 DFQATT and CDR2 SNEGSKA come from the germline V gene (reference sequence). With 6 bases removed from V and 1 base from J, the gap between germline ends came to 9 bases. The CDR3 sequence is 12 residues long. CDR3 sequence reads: CSAGRKNTEAFF. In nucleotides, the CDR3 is TGCAGTGCCGGGCGGAAGAACACTGAAGCTTTCTTT.

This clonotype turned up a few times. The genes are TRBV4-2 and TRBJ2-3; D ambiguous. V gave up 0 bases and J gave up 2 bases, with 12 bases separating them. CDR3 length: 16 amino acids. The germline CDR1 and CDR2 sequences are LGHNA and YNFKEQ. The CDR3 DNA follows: TGTGCCAGCAGCCAAGAGGCCGCGACCTCCACAGATACGCAGTATTTT. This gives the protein CASSQEAATSTDTQYF.

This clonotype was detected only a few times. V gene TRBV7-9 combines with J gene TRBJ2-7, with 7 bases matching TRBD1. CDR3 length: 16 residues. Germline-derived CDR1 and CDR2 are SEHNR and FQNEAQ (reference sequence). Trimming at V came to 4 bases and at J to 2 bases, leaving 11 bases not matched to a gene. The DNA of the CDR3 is TGTGCCAGCAGCTCACTTAACAGGGGCCGTACCTACGAGCAGTACTTC. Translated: CASSSLNRGRTYEQYF.

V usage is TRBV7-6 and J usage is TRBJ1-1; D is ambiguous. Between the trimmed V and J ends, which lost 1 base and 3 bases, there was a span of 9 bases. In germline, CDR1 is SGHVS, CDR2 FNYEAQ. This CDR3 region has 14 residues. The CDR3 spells CASSLGGSDTEAFF. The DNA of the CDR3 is TGTGCCAGCAGCTTAGGAGGGAGCGACACTGAAGCTTTCTTT.

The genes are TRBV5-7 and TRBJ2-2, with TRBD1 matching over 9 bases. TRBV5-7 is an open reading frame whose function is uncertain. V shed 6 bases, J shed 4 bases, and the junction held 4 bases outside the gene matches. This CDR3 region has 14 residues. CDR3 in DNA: TGTGCCAGCACCAGGGACAGGGTCACCGGGGAGCTGTTTTTT. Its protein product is CASTRDRVTGELFF.

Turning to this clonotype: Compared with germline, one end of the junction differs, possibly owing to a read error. This chain's CDR3 is CDSSLRTGEDYGYTF. The DNA of the CDR3 is TGTGACAGCAGCCTTCGGACAGGGGAGGACTATGGCTACACCTTC. The V gene is TRBV7-2, the J gene TRBJ1-2; the match to TRBD1 covers 9 bases. The germline V gene encodes CDR1 SGHTA and CDR2 FQGNSA. This CDR3 has 15 amino acids.

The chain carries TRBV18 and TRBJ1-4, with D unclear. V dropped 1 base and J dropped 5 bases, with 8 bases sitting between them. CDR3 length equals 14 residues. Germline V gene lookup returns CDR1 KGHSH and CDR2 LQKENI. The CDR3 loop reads CASSPQLENEKLFF. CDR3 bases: TGTGCCAGCTCACCACAGCTGGAGAATGAAAAACTGTTTTTT.

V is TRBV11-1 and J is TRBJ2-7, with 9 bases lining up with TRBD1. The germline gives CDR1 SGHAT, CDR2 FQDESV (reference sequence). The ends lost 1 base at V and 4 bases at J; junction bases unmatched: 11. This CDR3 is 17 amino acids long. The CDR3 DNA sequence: TGTGCCAGCAGCTTAGAGGCGGGGGAGGACAGGGGATACGAGCAGTACGTC. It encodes CASSLEAGEDRGYEQYV.

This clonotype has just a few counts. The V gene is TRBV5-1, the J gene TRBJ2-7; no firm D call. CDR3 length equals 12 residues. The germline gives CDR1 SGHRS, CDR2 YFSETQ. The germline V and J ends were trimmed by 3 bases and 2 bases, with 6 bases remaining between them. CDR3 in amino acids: CASSSQAYEQYF. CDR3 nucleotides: TGCGCCAGCAGCTCCCAAGCCTACGAGCAGTACTTC.

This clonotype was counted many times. In DNA form, the CDR3 reads TGTGCCAGCAGTTTCCACAGGGCTTCGGACACTGAAGCTTTCTTT. It codes for CASSFHRASDTEAFF. The chain has TRBV12-3 or TRBV12-4 and TRBJ1-1; D is perhaps TRBD1 (6 bases). The V end lost 3 bases, the J end lost 3 bases, and 14 bases lay between the germline ends. The CDR3 has 15 amino acids.

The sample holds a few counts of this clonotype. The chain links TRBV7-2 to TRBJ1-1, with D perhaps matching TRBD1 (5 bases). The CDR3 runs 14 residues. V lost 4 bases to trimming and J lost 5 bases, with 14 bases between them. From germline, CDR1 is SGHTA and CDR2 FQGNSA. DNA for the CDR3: TGTGCCAGCAGCTCGGGACCGGCGGGGACTGAAGCTTTCTTT. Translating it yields CASSSGPAGTEAFF.

CDR3 coding DNA: TGTGCCAGTAGTATTCGGGGTGCTAGCACAGATACGCAGTATTTT. Its protein is CASSIRGASTDTQYF. J is TRBJ2-3 and V is TRBV19; D perhaps matches TRBD2 (5 bases). Germline V gene lookup returns CDR1 LNHDA and CDR2 SQIVND (reference sequence). With 3 bases removed from V and 0 bases from J, the gap between germline ends came to 10 bases. The CDR3 spans 15 residues.

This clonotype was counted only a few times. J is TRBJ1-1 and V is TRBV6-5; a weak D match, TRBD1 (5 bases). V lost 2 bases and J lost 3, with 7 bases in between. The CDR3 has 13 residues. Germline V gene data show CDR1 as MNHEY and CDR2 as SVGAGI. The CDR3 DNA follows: TGTGCCAGCAGTTACGGGGCACACACTGAAGCTTTCTTT. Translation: CASSYGAHTEAFF.

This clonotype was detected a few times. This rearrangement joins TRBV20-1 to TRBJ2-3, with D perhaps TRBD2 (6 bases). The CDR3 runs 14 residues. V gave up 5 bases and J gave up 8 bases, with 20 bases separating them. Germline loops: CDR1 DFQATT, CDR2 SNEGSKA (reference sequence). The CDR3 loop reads CSAVFGGSYSTQYF. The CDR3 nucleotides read TGCAGTGCTGTCTTTGGGGGGTCATATAGTACGCAGTATTTT.

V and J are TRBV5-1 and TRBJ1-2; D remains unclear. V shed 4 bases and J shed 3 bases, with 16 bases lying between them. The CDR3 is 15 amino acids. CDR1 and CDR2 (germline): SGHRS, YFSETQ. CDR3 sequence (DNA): TGCGCCAGCAGCCCCTTAACGGGAGAGGACTATGGCTACACCTTC. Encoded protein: CASSPLTGEDYGYTF.

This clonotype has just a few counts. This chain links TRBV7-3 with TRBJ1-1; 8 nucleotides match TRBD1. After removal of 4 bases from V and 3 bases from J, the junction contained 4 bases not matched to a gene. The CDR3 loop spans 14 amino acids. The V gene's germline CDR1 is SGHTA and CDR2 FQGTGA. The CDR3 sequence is CASSSQGAHTEAFF. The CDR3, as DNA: TGTGCCAGCAGCTCCCAGGGGGCTCACACTGAAGCTTTCTTT.

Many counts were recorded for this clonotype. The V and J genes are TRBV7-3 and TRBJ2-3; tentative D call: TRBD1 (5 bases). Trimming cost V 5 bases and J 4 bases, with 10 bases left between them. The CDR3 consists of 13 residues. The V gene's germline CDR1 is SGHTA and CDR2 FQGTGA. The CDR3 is CASSPTRADTQYF. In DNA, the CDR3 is TGTGCCAGCAGCCCCACCAGGGCAGATACGCAGTATTTT.

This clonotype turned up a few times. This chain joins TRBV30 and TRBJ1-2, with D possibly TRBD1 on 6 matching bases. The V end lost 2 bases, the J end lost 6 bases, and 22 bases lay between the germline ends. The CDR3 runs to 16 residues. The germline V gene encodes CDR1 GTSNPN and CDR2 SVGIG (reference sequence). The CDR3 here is CAWSPYLRGPQDGYTF. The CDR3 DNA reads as TGTGCCTGGAGTCCCTACCTCCGGGGGCCGCAGGATGGCTACACCTTC.

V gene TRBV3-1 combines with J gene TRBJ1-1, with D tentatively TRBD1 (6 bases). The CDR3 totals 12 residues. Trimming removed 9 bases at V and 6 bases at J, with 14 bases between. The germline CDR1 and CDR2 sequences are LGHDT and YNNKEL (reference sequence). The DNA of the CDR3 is TGTGCCAGTTCGGGACAATGGGCTGAAGCTTTCTTT. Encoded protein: CASSGQWAEAFF.

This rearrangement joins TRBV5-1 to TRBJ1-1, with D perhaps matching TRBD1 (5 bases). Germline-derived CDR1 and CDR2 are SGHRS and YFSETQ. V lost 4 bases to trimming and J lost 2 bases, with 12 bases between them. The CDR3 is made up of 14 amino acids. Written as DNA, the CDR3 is TGCGCCAGCAGCGTACGGGACGGAAACACTGAAGCTTTCTTT. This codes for CASSVRDGNTEAFF.

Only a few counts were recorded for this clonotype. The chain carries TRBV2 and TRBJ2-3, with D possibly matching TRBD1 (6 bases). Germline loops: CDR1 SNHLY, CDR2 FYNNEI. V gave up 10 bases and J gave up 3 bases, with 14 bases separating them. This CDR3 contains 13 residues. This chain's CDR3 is CATRGMRTDTQYF. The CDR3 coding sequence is TGTGCCACCAGGGGTATGAGGACAGATACGCAGTATTTT.

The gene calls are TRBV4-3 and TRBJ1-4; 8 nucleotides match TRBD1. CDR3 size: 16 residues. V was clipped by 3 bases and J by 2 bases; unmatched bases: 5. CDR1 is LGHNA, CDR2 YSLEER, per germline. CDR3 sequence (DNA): TGCGCCAGCAGCCAGGGCAGGGGGCGGACTAATGAAAAACTGTTTTTT. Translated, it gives CASSQGRGRTNEKLFF.

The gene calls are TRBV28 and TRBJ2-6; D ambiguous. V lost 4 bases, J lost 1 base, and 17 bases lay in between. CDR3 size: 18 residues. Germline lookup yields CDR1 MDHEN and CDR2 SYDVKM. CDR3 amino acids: CASSSSRSLRSGANVLTF. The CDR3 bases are TGTGCCAGCAGTTCGTCTCGGAGTCTGAGGTCTGGGGCCAACGTCCTGACTTTC.

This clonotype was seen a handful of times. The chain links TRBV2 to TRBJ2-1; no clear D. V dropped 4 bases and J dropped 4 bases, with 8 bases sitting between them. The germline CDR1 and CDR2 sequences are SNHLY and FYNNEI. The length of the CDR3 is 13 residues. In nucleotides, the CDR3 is TGTGCCAGCAGTGGGGTCGGGTACAATGAGCAGTTCTTC. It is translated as CASSGVGYNEQFF.

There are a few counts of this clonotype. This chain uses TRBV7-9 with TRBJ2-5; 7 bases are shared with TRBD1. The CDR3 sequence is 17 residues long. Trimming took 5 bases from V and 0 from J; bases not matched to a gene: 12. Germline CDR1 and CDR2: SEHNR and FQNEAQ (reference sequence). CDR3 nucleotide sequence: TGTGCCAGCAGCATCAACTCAGGGGGTCGGTACCAAGAGACCCAGTACTTC. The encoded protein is CASSINSGGRYQETQYF. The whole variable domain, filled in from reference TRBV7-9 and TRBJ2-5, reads DTGVSQNPRHKITKRGQNVTFRCDPISEHNRLYWYRQTLGQGPEFLTYFQNEAQLEKSRLLSDRFSAERPKGSFSTLEIQRTEQGDSAMYLCASSINSGGRYQETQYFGPGTRLLVL.

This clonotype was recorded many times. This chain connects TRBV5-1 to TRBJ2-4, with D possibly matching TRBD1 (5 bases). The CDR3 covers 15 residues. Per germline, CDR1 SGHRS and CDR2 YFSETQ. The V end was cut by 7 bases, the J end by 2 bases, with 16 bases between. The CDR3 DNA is TGCGCCAGCGCCGGGTCAGGGAATTCCAAAAACATTCAGTACTTC. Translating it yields CASAGSGNSKNIQYF. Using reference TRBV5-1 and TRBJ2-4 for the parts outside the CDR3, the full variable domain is KAGVTQTPRYLIKTRGQQVTLSCSPISGHRSVSWYQQTPGQGLQFLFEYFSETQRNKGNFPGRFSGRQFSNSRSEMNVSTLELGDSALYLCASAGSGNSKNIQYFGAGTRLSVL.

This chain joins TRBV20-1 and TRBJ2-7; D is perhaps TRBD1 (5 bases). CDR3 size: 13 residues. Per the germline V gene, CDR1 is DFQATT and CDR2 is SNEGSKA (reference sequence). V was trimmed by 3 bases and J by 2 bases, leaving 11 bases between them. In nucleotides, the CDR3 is TGCAGTGCTAGTGACAGTATTACCTACGAGCAGTACTTC. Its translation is CSASDSITYEQYF.

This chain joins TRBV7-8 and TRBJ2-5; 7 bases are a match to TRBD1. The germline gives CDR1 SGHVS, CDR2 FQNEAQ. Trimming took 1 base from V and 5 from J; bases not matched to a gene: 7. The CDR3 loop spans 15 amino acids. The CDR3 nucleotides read TGTGCCAGCAGCTTAGAGACAGGGTCGGGGGAGACCCAGTACTTC. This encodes CASSLETGSGETQYF.

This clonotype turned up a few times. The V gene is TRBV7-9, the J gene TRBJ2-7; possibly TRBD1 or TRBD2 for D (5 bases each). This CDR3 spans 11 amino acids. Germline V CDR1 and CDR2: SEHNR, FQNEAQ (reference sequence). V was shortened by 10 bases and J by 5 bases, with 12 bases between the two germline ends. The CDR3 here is CATEGINEQYV. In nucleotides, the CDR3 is TGTGCCACCGAGGGGATCAACGAGCAGTACGTC.